This TCR beta chain was retrieved from a study of shared clonotypes between healthy human individuals. The germline gives CDR1 LGHNA, CDR2 YSLEER. This CDR3 contains 18 residues. V dropped 4 bases and J dropped 2 bases, with 22 bases sitting between them. The assay used deep level. Measured with immunoSEQ multiplex PCR; TCRdb has only the in-frame clones, and not every one. Among approximately 480,000 clones listed, about 75% were seen once. J is TRBJ2-3 and V is TRBV4-3; TRBD1 might be the D (5 bases). Source material: PBMCs. The receptor was isolated from a woman in her forties in good health. Some clones in this sample may be carry-over from other donors' samples. CDR3: CASSPGKDGHHFTDTQYF. The CDR3 DNA sequence: TGCGCCAGCAGCCCCGGCAAAGATGGACATCACTTCACAGATACGCAGTATTTT.